These T cell receptor beta chains were read from a single sample in a study of blood T cell repertoires in COVID-19. Generated by immunoSEQ multiplex PCR, the TCRdb table keeps only in-frame clones and is missing some. Of under 250,000 clones in the sample, about 84% were seen once. Material for sequencing was peripheral blood. The receptors were sampled from a woman aged 80 or over with COVID-19, enrolled during active disease. Both conserved end residues are part of each CDR3. The order of the fields is J gene, D gene, V gene, clone size, CDR3 DNA, CDR3 protein. A D gene is named only where the DNA matches it firmly. Expanded clones get a size class; other rows say once, few or many, or leave the size out.

J gene: TRBJ2-3
D gene: TRBD1
V gene: TRBV19
clone size: .
CDR3 DNA: TGTGCCAGTAGTATAAGGGGGACAGGGGGCGCAGATACGCAGTATTTT
CDR3 protein: CASSIRGTGGADTQYF

J gene: TRBJ2-1
D gene: .
V gene: TRBV18
clone size: .
CDR3 DNA: TGTGCCAGCTCACCGACGACTAATGAGCAGTTCTTC
CDR3 protein: CASSPTTNEQFF

J gene: TRBJ1-2
D gene: .
V gene: TRBV12-3/TRBV12-4
clone size: .
CDR3 DNA: TGTACCAGCAGTTTAGGGAGGGACTATGGCTACACCTTC
CDR3 protein: CTSSLGRDYGYTF

J gene: TRBJ1-1
D gene: .
V gene: TRBV29-1
clone size: .
CDR3 DNA: TGCAGCGTTGAAGATGCCCTACAGGGAAGGAACACTGAAGCTTTCTTT
CDR3 protein: CSVEDALQGRNTEAFF

J gene: TRBJ2-6
D gene: TRBD1
V gene: TRBV28
clone size: .
CDR3 DNA: TGTGCCAGCAGACCAGGGGGATCTGGGGCCAACGTCCTGACTTTC
CDR3 protein: CASRPGGSGANVLTF

J gene: TRBJ1-5
D gene: .
V gene: TRBV30
clone size: .
CDR3 DNA: TGTGCCTGGAGTATCGGGGTAAGCAATCAGCCCCAGCATTTT
CDR3 protein: CAWSIGVSNQPQHF

J gene: TRBJ2-1
D gene: .
V gene: TRBV3-1/TRBV3-2
clone size: .
CDR3 DNA: TGTGCCAGCAGCCAAGAGCCGGGGGTCGGGAACAATGAGCAGTTCTTC
CDR3 protein: CASSQEPGVGNNEQFF

J gene: TRBJ1-5
D gene: .
V gene: TRBV3-1/TRBV3-2
clone size: .
CDR3 DNA: TGTGCCAGCAGCCCAAGCGGGGATCATAGCAATCAGCCCCAGCATTTT
CDR3 protein: CASSPSGDHSNQPQHF

J gene: TRBJ1-2
D gene: .
V gene: TRBV19
clone size: .
CDR3 DNA: TGTGCCAGTAGTTCGGGGACAACTGATGGCTACACCTTC
CDR3 protein: CASSSGTTDGYTF

J gene: TRBJ2-3
D gene: TRBD2
V gene: TRBV11-2
clone size: .
CDR3 DNA: TGTGCCAGCAGCCTACAGCGGGGGGGCGTGGATACGCAGTATTTT
CDR3 protein: CASSLQRGGVDTQYF

J gene: TRBJ1-2
D gene: .
V gene: TRBV5-4
clone size: once
CDR3 DNA: TGTGCCAGCAGGCCCTCCCGGGATCACTATGGCTACACCTTC
CDR3 protein: CASRPSRDHYGYTF

J gene: TRBJ1-2
D gene: TRBD1
V gene: TRBV12-3/TRBV12-4
clone size: once
CDR3 DNA: TGTGCCAGCAGTCGAAGGGACAGGGACGGCTACACCTTC
CDR3 protein: CASSRRDRDGYTF

J gene: TRBJ2-7
D gene: TRBD2
V gene: TRBV20-1
clone size: .
CDR3 DNA: TGCAGTGCTAGTCGGCTAGCGGACGAGCAGTACTTC
CDR3 protein: CSASRLADEQYF

J gene: TRBJ2-1
D gene: .
V gene: TRBV18
clone size: many
CDR3 DNA: TGTGCCAGCTCACCCTTAGGAGTCTCCTACAATGAGCAGTTCTTC
CDR3 protein: CASSPLGVSYNEQFF

J gene: TRBJ2-3
D gene: TRBD2
V gene: TRBV7-9
clone size: .
CDR3 DNA: TGTGCCAGCAGCTTAGGCTATAGCGGGGTCACAGATACGCAGTATTTT
CDR3 protein: CASSLGYSGVTDTQYF

J gene: TRBJ2-1
D gene: TRBD1
V gene: TRBV2
clone size: .
CDR3 DNA: TGTGCCAGCAGTGAATGGGGACAGGGGTACAATGAGCAGTTCTTC
CDR3 protein: CASSEWGQGYNEQFF

J gene: TRBJ2-2
D gene: .
V gene: TRBV10-2
clone size: .
CDR3 DNA: TGCGCCAGCGCGGAGCGAGTCACCGGGGAGCTGTTTTTT
CDR3 protein: CASAERVTGELFF

J gene: TRBJ1-5
D gene: .
V gene: TRBV7-2
clone size: once
CDR3 DNA: TGTGCCAGCAGCGCGGACGGAGGTCCTCAGCCCCAGCATTTT
CDR3 protein: CASSADGGPQPQHF

J gene: TRBJ2-3
D gene: TRBD2
V gene: TRBV30
clone size: .
CDR3 DNA: TGTGCCTGGGCGCGGGGGGTTGCAGATACGCAGTATTTT
CDR3 protein: CAWARGVADTQYF

J gene: TRBJ2-3
D gene: TRBD2
V gene: TRBV4-2
clone size: once
CDR3 DNA: TGTGCCAGCAGCCAAGTAGGTACTAGCGGGGGCACAGATACGCAGTATTTT
CDR3 protein: CASSQVGTSGGTDTQYF

J gene: TRBJ2-1
D gene: .
V gene: TRBV18
clone size: once
CDR3 DNA: TGTGCCAGCTCACCACTGACGGACAGATACAATGAGCAGTTCTTC
CDR3 protein: CASSPLTDRYNEQFF

J gene: TRBJ1-4
D gene: TRBD1
V gene: TRBV19
clone size: .
CDR3 DNA: TGTGCCAGTAGTACCCGACAGGGCACTAATGAAAAACTGTTTTTT
CDR3 protein: CASSTRQGTNEKLFF

J gene: TRBJ2-5
D gene: TRBD2
V gene: TRBV19
clone size: once
CDR3 DNA: TGTGCCAGTAGATTTCGGGCTAGCGGGGGAGAGACCCAGTACTTC
CDR3 protein: CASRFRASGGETQYF

J gene: TRBJ2-2
D gene: TRBD1
V gene: TRBV6-4
clone size: .
CDR3 DNA: TGTGCCAGCAGCCAACAGGGGACCGGGGAGCTGTTTTTT
CDR3 protein: CASSQQGTGELFF

J gene: TRBJ1-1
D gene: .
V gene: TRBV5-1
clone size: .
CDR3 DNA: TGCGCCAGCAGCTACACGACAGAAGCCCCTACCGAAGCTTTCTTT
CDR3 protein: CASSYTTEAPTEAFF

J gene: TRBJ1-5
D gene: .
V gene: TRBV3-1/TRBV3-2
clone size: .
CDR3 DNA: TGTGCCAGCAGTTCAGGGCCTAACGGGAATCAGCCCCAGCATTTT
CDR3 protein: CASSSGPNGNQPQHF

J gene: TRBJ1-5
D gene: TRBD1
V gene: TRBV6-2/TRBV6-3
clone size: .
CDR3 DNA: TGTGCCAGCAGTCGTGGGACAGTTAATAGCAATCAGCCCCAGCATTTT
CDR3 protein: CASSRGTVNSNQPQHF

J gene: TRBJ1-6
D gene: TRBD1
V gene: TRBV5-6
clone size: .
CDR3 DNA: TGTGCCAGCAGCCCCGGGACAGTTTATTCACCCCTCCACTTT
CDR3 protein: CASSPGTVYSPLHF

J gene: TRBJ1-2
D gene: TRBD1
V gene: TRBV28
clone size: .
CDR3 DNA: TGTGCCAGCACTAGGACAGGTGGCTATCTGTCCTATGGCTACACCTTC
CDR3 protein: CASTRTGGYLSYGYTF

J gene: TRBJ2-5
D gene: .
V gene: TRBV18
clone size: .
CDR3 DNA: TGTGCCAGCTCACCACGGGACTACCAAGAGACCCAGTACTTC
CDR3 protein: CASSPRDYQETQYF

J gene: TRBJ2-7
D gene: .
V gene: TRBV21-1
clone size: .
CDR3 DNA: TGTGCCAGCAGCATCGGCTACGAGCAGTACTTC
CDR3 protein: CASSIGYEQYF

J gene: TRBJ2-4
D gene: .
V gene: TRBV28
clone size: .
CDR3 DNA: TGTGCCAGCTCTTATATCTCACCCGGGGGGCTGGTAGCCAAAAACATTCAGTACTTC
CDR3 protein: CASSYISPGGLVAKNIQYF

J gene: TRBJ1-2
D gene: .
V gene: TRBV6-2/TRBV6-3
clone size: few
CDR3 DNA: TGTGCCAGCAGTTACGTTATCGCTAACTATGGCTACACCTTC
CDR3 protein: CASSYVIANYGYTF

J gene: TRBJ1-5
D gene: .
V gene: TRBV19
clone size: .
CDR3 DNA: TGTGCCAGCCGCTGGGGCCGGGGCAATCAGCCCCAGCATTTT
CDR3 protein: CASRWGRGNQPQHF

J gene: TRBJ2-3
D gene: .
V gene: TRBV10-1
clone size: once
CDR3 DNA: TGCGCCAGCAGTGACCCAGGCGGCACAGATACGCAGTATTTT
CDR3 protein: CASSDPGGTDTQYF

J gene: TRBJ1-2
D gene: .
V gene: TRBV6-5
clone size: .
CDR3 DNA: TGTGCCAGCCTTTCGACAGGTCTGTCCTATGGCTACACCTTC
CDR3 protein: CASLSTGLSYGYTF

J gene: TRBJ1-4
D gene: .
V gene: TRBV18
clone size: few
CDR3 DNA: TGTGCCAGCTCACCAGCTCAGGCAACTGCAACTAATGAAAAACTGTTTTTT
CDR3 protein: CASSPAQATATNEKLFF

J gene: TRBJ1-1
D gene: TRBD1
V gene: TRBV28
clone size: .
CDR3 DNA: TGTGCCAGCAGTTCCCCTGGACAGGGTAACACTGAAGCTTTCTTT
CDR3 protein: CASSSPGQGNTEAFF

J gene: TRBJ1-1
D gene: .
V gene: TRBV10-3
clone size: .
CDR3 DNA: TGTGCCCTCCGAGAGGGGGGGTCCTTCACTGAAGCTTTCTTT
CDR3 protein: CALREGGSFTEAFF

J gene: TRBJ1-4
D gene: TRBD1
V gene: TRBV5-1
clone size: .
CDR3 DNA: TGCGCCAGCAGCTTGGGACAGGGGTATGAAAAACTGTTTTTT
CDR3 protein: CASSLGQGYEKLFF

J gene: TRBJ1-2
D gene: .
V gene: TRBV7-8
clone size: .
CDR3 DNA: TGTGCCAGCAGCTTACTCGGTCCAGGAGGCTATGGCTACACCTTC
CDR3 protein: CASSLLGPGGYGYTF

J gene: TRBJ1-5
D gene: TRBD1
V gene: TRBV7-8
clone size: once
CDR3 DNA: TGTGCCAGCAGCTGGGACAGGTCAGATAATCAGCCCCAGCATTTT
CDR3 protein: CASSWDRSDNQPQHF

J gene: TRBJ2-3
D gene: .
V gene: TRBV15
clone size: .
CDR3 DNA: TGTGCCACCAGCCGTGGACTGACAGATACGCAGTATTTT
CDR3 protein: CATSRGLTDTQYF

J gene: TRBJ1-1
D gene: .
V gene: TRBV28
clone size: .
CDR3 DNA: TGTGCCAGCAGTCTACAGGGCCGCGCCACTGAAGCTTTCTTT
CDR3 protein: CASSLQGRATEAFF